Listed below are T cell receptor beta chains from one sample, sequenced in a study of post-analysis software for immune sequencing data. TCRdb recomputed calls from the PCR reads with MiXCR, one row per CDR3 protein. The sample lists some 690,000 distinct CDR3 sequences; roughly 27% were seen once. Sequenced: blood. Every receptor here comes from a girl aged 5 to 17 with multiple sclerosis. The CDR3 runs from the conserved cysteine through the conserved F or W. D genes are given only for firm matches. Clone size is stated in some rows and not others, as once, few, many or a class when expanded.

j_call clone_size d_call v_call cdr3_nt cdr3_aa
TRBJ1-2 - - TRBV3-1 TGTGCCAGCAGTCAGGGGAGGTTGAATGGCTACACCTTC CASSQGRLNGYTF
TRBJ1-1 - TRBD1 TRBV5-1 TGCGCCAGCAGCTTGGGGGGACAGCGGGGGACTGAAGCTTTCTTT CASSLGGQRGTEAFF
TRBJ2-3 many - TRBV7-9 TGTGCCAGCAGCCCCCCCGGCAGCCCAGGAGATACGCAGTATTTT CASSPPGSPGDTQYF
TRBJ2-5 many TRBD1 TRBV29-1 TGCAGCGTATCAACAGGGGGCGGGGAGACCCAGTACTTC CSVSTGGGETQYF
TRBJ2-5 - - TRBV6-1 TGTGCCAGCAGTGAAGCCGTAAAGGGGACCCGGTACTTC CASSEAVKGTRYF
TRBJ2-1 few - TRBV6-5 TGTGCCAGCAGTTACTCGCGAGTTAACAATGAGCAGTTCTTC CASSYSRVNNEQFF
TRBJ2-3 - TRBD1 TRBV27 TGTGCCAGCAGTTTCAACAGGGGACGCACAGATACGCAGTATTTT CASSFNRGRTDTQYF
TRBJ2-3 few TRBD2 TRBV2 TGTGCCAGCAGTGATCCTAGCGGGGGGGCAGATACGCAGTATTTT CASSDPSGGADTQYF
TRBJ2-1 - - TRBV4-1 TGCGCCAGCAGCCAAGATCTCCCGGATACTGAGCAGTTCTTC CASSQDLPDTEQFF
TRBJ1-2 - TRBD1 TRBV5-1 TGCGCCAGCAGCTTGCGTACAGGGGGTGATGGCTATGGCTACACCTTC CASSLRTGGDGYGYTF
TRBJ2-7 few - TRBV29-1 TGCAGCGTGCGGACAGAGAACTACGAGCAGTACTTC CSVRTENYEQYF
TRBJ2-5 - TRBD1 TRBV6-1 TGTGCCAGCATGAGGGACAGCCCCCAAGAGACCCAGTACTTC CASMRDSPQETQYF
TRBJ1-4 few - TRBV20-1 TGCAGTGCTAGAGGCGCAGGGTTGGAAAAACTGTTTTTT CSARGAGLEKLFF
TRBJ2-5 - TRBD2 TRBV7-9 TGTGCCAGCAGCCCCCTCGGGAGGTCTCAAGAGACCCAGTACTTC CASSPLGRSQETQYF
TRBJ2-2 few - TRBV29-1 TGCAGCGTTGTAGGCAGGGGCCGGAACACCGGGGAGCTGTTTTTT CSVVGRGRNTGELFF
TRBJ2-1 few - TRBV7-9 TGTGCCAGCAGCTTAGTAGGGGGGCACAATGAGCAGTTCTTC CASSLVGGHNEQFF
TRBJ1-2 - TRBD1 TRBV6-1 TGTGCCAGCAGTACAGGGGACTATGGCTACACCTTC CASSTGDYGYTF
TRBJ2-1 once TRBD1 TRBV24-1 TGTGCCACCAGTGATTCAAGACAGGGGGTCAATGAGCAGTTCTTC CATSDSRQGVNEQFF
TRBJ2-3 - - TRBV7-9 TGTGCCAGCAGCCCCTACACCACAGATACGCAGTATTTT CASSPYTTDTQYF
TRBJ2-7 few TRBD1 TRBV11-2 TGTGCCAGCAGCTTCGGACAGGGGACAGGACGGGCCTACGAGCAGTACTTC CASSFGQGTGRAYEQYF
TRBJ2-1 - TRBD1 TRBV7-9 TGTGCCAGCAGCTTAGAACGGGACAGGGTCTTGAATGAGCAGTTCTTC CASSLERDRVLNEQFF
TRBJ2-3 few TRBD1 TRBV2 TGTGCCAGCAGTCTATTAAACAGGGGGCGGGATACGCAGTATTTT CASSLLNRGRDTQYF
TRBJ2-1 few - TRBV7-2 TGTGCCAGCAGCTTAGATCCCAACAATGAGCAGTTCTTC CASSLDPNNEQFF
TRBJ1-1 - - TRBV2 TGTGCCAGCAGTCAGGGGAACCCCACTGAAGCTTTCTTT CASSQGNPTEAFF
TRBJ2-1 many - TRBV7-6 TGTGCCAGCAGCTTTTCAGTTTACAATGAGCAGTTCTTC CASSFSVYNEQFF
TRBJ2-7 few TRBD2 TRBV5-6 TGTGCCAGCAGCCCTAAGACTAGCGGATCTTCCTACGAGCAGTACTTC CASSPKTSGSSYEQYF
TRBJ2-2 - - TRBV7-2 TGTGCCAGCAGCGGGACCGTACTAGCTTTAAACACCGGGGAGCTGTTTTTT CASSGTVLALNTGELFF
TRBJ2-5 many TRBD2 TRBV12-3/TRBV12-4 TGTGCCAGCAGGACTAGCGGGAGGCCCCTGTGGAAAGAGACCCAGTACTTC CASRTSGRPLWKETQYF
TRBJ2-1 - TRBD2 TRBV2 TGTGCCAGCACCCCTAGCGGGGGGTTCTTTGCTTTCTACAATGAGCAGTTCTTC CASTPSGGFFAFYNEQFF
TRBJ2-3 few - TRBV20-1 TGCAGTGCTAGAGGAGGCAAAAGCGCAGATACGCAGTATTTT CSARGGKSADTQYF
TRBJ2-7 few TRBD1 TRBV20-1 TGCAGTGGACAGGGGGTCGACAGGTACGAGCAGTACTTC CSGQGVDRYEQYF
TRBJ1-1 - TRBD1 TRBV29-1 TGCAGCGCCGGACAGGGTTTAAACACTGAAGCTTTCTTT CSAGQGLNTEAFF
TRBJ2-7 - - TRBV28 TGTGCCAGCAGTTTTCTTTCGGGGGCGAAAGAGCAGTACTTC CASSFLSGAKEQYF
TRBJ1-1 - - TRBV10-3 TGTGCCATCAGTGGTACGGGTGGACCGAACACTGAAGCTTTCTTT CAISGTGGPNTEAFF
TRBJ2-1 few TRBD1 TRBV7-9 TGTGCCAGCAGCCAAGCAGGGGGCGGTGAGCAGTTCTTC CASSQAGGGEQFF
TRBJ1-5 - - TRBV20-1 TGCAGTGCTAGAGTAGCAGGGATGGATCAGCCCCAGCATTTT CSARVAGMDQPQHF
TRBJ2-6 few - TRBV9 TGTGCCAGCAGCGCCGCCGTGGGGGCCAACGTCCTGACTTTC CASSAAVGANVLTF
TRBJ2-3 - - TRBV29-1 TGCAGCGTTGATGGGGCGGGTAGTGATACGCAGTATTTT CSVDGAGSDTQYF
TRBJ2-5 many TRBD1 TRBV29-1 TGCAGCACACGGGACAGGGGTGAGGAGACCCAGTACTTC CSTRDRGEETQYF
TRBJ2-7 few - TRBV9 TGTGCCAGCAGCGTCGGTGGGGGATTGAACTCCTACGAGCAGTACTTC CASSVGGGLNSYEQYF
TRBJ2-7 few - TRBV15 TGTGCCACCAGCAGGGACGGGGCCTACGAGCAGTACTTC CATSRDGAYEQYF
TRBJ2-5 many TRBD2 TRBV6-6 TGTGCCAGCAGAGAGACTAGCGGTAAAGAGACCCAGTACTTC CASRETSGKETQYF
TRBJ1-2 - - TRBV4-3 TGCGCCAGCAGCCGATTCAGTGGGGACATAACTAACTATGGCTACACCTTC CASSRFSGDITNYGYTF
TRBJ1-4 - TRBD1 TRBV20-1 TGCAGTGCTAGGCAGACAGGGGGTAATGAAAAACTGTTTTTT CSARQTGGNEKLFF
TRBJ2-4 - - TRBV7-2 TGTGCCAGCAGCTTCGACGGGTCAGAAGAGCAGTACTTC CASSFDGSEEQYF
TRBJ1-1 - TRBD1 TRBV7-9 TGTGCCAGCAGCTTGACAGGGGGCGGTCGGGGCACTGAAGCTTTCTTT CASSLTGGGRGTEAFF
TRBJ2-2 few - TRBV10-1 TGCGCCAGCAGTGAGTGGCCAGGCCCCGGGGAGCTGTTTTTT CASSEWPGPGELFF
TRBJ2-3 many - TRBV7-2 TGTGCCAGCAGCTTAAAAAGCGGTGAGGGGACGCAGTATTTT CASSLKSGEGTQYF
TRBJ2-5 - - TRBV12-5 TGTGCTAGTGGTTTATATCTCGAGACCCAGTACTTC CASGLYLETQYF
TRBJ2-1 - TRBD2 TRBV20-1 TGCAGTGGGTCGGGACTAGCGGGGTCTTTGCAGTTCTTC CSGSGLAGSLQFF
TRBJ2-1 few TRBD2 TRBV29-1 TGCAGCGTGGGGGGCTTGGGACTAGCGGTTTACAATGAGCAGTTCTTC CSVGGLGLAVYNEQFF
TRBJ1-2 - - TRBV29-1 - CSGGLGSYGCTF
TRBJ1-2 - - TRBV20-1 TGCAGTGCGAGGGGTAGTAATAACTATGGCTACACCTTC CSARGSNNYGYTF
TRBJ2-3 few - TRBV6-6 TGTGCCAGCAGTTACTCTCCCTGGGCAGATACGCAGTATTTT CASSYSPWADTQYF
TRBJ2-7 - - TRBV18 TGTGCCAGCTCGGGTCTCATATCGGCCAATAGCATCGAGCAGTACTTC CASSGLISANSIEQYF
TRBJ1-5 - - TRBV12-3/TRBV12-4 TGTGCCAGCAGCGACCCGAGAGAGAGACTTAGCAATCAGCCCCAGCATTTT CASSDPRERLSNQPQHF
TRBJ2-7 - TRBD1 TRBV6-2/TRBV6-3 TGTGCCTGCAGTCGCCGACAGGGGACCCCCTACGAGCAGTACTTC CACSRRQGTPYEQYF
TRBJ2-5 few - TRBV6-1 TGTGCCAGCAGGGCCGACCAAACGGACTATTTCCAAGAGACCCAGTACTTC CASRADQTDYFQETQYF
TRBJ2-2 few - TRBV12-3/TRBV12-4 TGTGCCAGCAGTTTGGGGGGAGCGGGCACCGGGGAGCTGTTTTTT CASSLGGAGTGELFF
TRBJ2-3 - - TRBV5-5 TGTGCCAGCAGTACCCATCCGGAGGGCTCCAGGGGTTCTACGCAGTATTTT CASSTHPEGSRGSTQYF